This TCR beta chain was found in a study of cytomegalovirus exposure and HLA in healthy donors. Study information: The same platform used for the approximately 670 first-cohort repertoires was also used for the 90 to 150 validation repertoires, as a later analysis reported. Study-level results: Researchers reported that a few CMV-associated chains were confirmed in vitro as CMV antigen-specific.

The method was immunoSEQ multiplex PCR; TCRdb's version includes in-frame clones alone and lacks a portion of them. The sample lists 100,000 to 150,000 clones, approximately 88% seen once, with roughly 2% in the top ten. On this clone: No antigen is known for it.

Germline V CDR1 and CDR2: SGHNT, YYREEE (reference sequence). This CDR3 has 15 amino acids. The V and J ends lost 9 bases and 0 bases respectively, with 17 bases between them. The receptor was isolated from a woman under 30 in good health and CMV-seronegative. Sequences were obtained from PBMCs. The rearrangement uses TRBV5-4 and TRBJ2-3; a possible D gene is TRBD2 (5 bases). The CDR3 protein is CATSLPGSSTDTQYF. The DNA for the CDR3 is TGTGCCACATCGTTACCGGGATCGAGCACAGATACGCAGTATTTT.